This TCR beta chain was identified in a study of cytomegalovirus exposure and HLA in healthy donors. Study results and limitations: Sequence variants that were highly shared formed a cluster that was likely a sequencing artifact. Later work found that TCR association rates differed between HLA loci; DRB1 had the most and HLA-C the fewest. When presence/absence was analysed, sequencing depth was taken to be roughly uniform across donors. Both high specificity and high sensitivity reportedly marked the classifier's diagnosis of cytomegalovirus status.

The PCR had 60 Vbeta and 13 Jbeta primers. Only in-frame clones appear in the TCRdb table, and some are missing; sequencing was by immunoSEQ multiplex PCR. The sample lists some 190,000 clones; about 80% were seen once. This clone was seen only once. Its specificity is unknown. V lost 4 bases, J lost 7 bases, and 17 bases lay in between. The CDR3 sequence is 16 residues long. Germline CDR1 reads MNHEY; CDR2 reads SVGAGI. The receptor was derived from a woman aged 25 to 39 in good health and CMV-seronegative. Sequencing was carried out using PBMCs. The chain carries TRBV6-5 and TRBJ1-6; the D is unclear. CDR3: CASSWEARGPNSPLHF. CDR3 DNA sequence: TGTGCCAGCAGTTGGGAGGCCCGGGGTCCAAATTCACCCCTCCACTTT.